These 14 T cell receptor beta chains were sequenced from one sample in a study of blood T cell repertoires in COVID-19. Sequencing used immunoSEQ multiplex PCR; TCRdb keeps in-frame clones, though not all of them. The sample lists some 80,000 clones, about 85% seen once, with 15% to 20% in the top ten. Specimen: peripheral blood. Receptors were obtained from a man older than 75 with active or convalescent COVID-19.

This clone was seen a handful of times. The CDR3 nucleotides are TGTGCCAGCAGCTTAGTTTTACTTAACAATCAGCCCCAGCATTTT. Protein: CASSLVLLNNQPQHF. This chain links TRBV11-2 with TRBJ1-5, with D hard to call. This CDR3 has 15 residues. Deletions cut 1 base from V and 3 bases from J, with 10 bases between. Germline V CDR1 and CDR2: SGHAT, FQNNGV. Variable domain in full (rest from reference TRBV11-2 and TRBJ1-5): EAGVAQSPRYKIIEKRQSVAFWCNPISGHATLYWYQQILGQGPKLLIQFQNNGVVDDSQLPKDRFSAERLKGVDSTLKIQPAKLEDSAVYLCASSLVLLNNQPQHFGDGTRLSIL.

The chain is built from TRBV6-6 and TRBJ1-6; 8 bases fit TRBD1. The CDR3 is 16 amino acids. CDR1 and CDR2 from the germline V gene are MNHNY and SVGAGI (reference sequence). V shed 6 bases, J shed 1 base, and the junction held 5 bases outside the gene matches. The CDR3 bases are TGTGCCAGCAGAAATCAGGGGGCGTCCTATAATTCACCCCTCCACTTT. It translates to CASRNQGASYNSPLHF.

This clone has just a few counts. The chain combines TRBV5-6 with TRBJ2-2; a possible D gene is TRBD1 (6 bases). CDR1 SGHDT and CDR2 YYEEEE come from the germline V gene. V was clipped by 4 bases and J by 5 bases, with 15 bases between them. There are 15 residues in the CDR3. CDR3 in DNA: TGTGCCAGCAGCCCCTTAGGGGGTCAAACCGGGGAGCTGTTTTTT. Residues: CASSPLGGQTGELFF. Full variable domain (rest looked up from reference TRBV5-6 and TRBJ2-2): DAGVTQSPTHLIKTRGQQVTLRCSPKSGHDTVSWYQQALGQGPQFIFQYYEEEERQRGNFPDRFSGHQFPNYSSELNVNALLLGDSALYLCASSPLGGQTGELFFGEGSRLTVL.

In nucleotides, the CDR3 is TGTGCCAGCAGCTCCTCAGGGTCCTACGAGCAGTACGTC. Translating it yields CASSSSGSYEQYV. This sequence joins TRBV5-4 and TRBJ2-7, with D possibly TRBD1 on 5 matching bases. Trimming took off 3 bases at V and 1 base at J, with 8 bases between the two ends. The CDR3 has 13 residues. Per the germline V gene, CDR1 is SGHNT and CDR2 is YYREEE (reference sequence).

This chain uses TRBV5-8 with TRBJ2-2; the match to TRBD1 covers 8 bases. The CDR3 spans 14 residues. Per the germline V gene, CDR1 is SGHTS and CDR2 is YDEGEE. Trimming removed 4 bases from V and 6 bases from J; junction bases left unmatched: 5. The CDR3 DNA is TGTGCCAGCAGCCGACGGACAGGGTCCGGGGAGCTGTTTTTT. It is translated as CASSRRTGSGELFF.

The chain's CDR3 is CASSSARGANTEAFF. The DNA for the CDR3 is TGTGCCAGCAGTTCCGCTCGTGGGGCTAACACTGAAGCTTTCTTT. The chain employs TRBV27 and TRBJ1-1; the D gene is possibly TRBD1 (5 bases). Trimming shortened V by 4 bases and J by 2 bases, and 14 bases separated the two germline ends. The CDR3 runs 15 residues. CDR1 and CDR2 (germline): MNHEY, SMNVEV (reference sequence).

V gene TRBV27 combines with J gene TRBJ2-5; 9 nucleotides match TRBD1. With V trimmed by 6 bases and J by 1 base, 12 bases remained unmatched. From germline, CDR1 is MNHEY and CDR2 SMNVEV (reference sequence). CDR3 length: 17 residues. The CDR3 is CASRVGTQGATQETQYF. The CDR3 DNA reads TGTGCCAGCAGAGTCGGAACACAGGGGGCAACCCAAGAGACCCAGTACTTC.

This clone has a single count. The rearrangement joins TRBV7-2 to TRBJ2-4; D is uncertain. CDR1 and CDR2 (germline): SGHTA, FQGNSA. This CDR3 is built from 14 residues. V was cut by 0 bases and J by 5 bases, with 8 bases left in between. The CDR3 DNA reads TGTGCCAGCAGCTTAGCGCGTGCCGAAAACATTCAGTACTTC. Translated, it gives CASSLARAENIQYF.

The chain employs TRBV3-1 (or the pseudogene TRBV3-2) and TRBJ2-5; TRBD2 matches at 8 bases. Per the germline V gene, CDR1 is LGHDT and CDR2 is YNNKEL (reference sequence). The CDR3 is 13 residues long. V gave up 3 bases and J gave up 5 bases; unmatched junction bases: 2. Here the CDR3 reads CASSQGLEETQYF. The DNA for the CDR3 is TGTGCCAGCAGCCAGGGACTAGAGGAGACCCAGTACTTC.

J is TRBJ2-4 and V is TRBV2; TRBD2 might be the D (6 bases). The CDR3 loop spans 15 amino acids. Germline values: CDR1 SNHLY, CDR2 FYNNEI. V was shortened by 6 bases and J by 1 base, with 13 bases between the two germline ends. DNA of the CDR3: TGTGCCAGCAGATCCCCAAGCGGGGCCAAAAACATTCAGTACTTC. The encoded protein is CASRSPSGAKNIQYF.

There are a few counts of this clone. The V call is TRBV4-1, the J call TRBJ2-1; D gene unclear. Trimming removed 0 bases at V and 4 bases at J, with 13 bases between. Germline lookup yields CDR1 MGHRA and CDR2 YSYEKL. This CDR3 has 16 amino acids. The chain's CDR3 is CASSQDQRPTYNEQFF. DNA for the CDR3: TGCGCCAGCAGCCAAGATCAGCGACCTACATACAATGAGCAGTTCTTC.

The chain is built from TRBV28 and TRBJ2-5; possibly TRBD1 for D (7 bases). Trimming removed 4 bases at V and 5 bases at J, with 8 bases between. This CDR3 has 12 residues. Germline values: CDR1 MDHEN, CDR2 SYDVKM. The CDR3 DNA follows: TGTGCCAGCAGTTCAGGGGGGGAGACCCAGTACTTC. Protein sequence: CASSSGGETQYF.

The CDR3 sequence: CASTKDRVGEKLFF. The CDR3 DNA follows: TGTGCCAGCACTAAGGACAGGGTGGGGGAAAAACTGTTTTTT. The chain employs TRBV2 and TRBJ1-4; 8 bases align to TRBD1. This CDR3 spans 14 amino acids. Losses at the gene ends were 7 bases for V and 8 bases for J; bases not matched to a gene: 9. The germline V gene has CDR1 SNHLY and CDR2 FYNNEI.

The chain couples TRBV19 to TRBJ1-2; 9 bases match TRBD1. Per the germline V gene, CDR1 is LNHDA and CDR2 is SQIVND (reference sequence). The CDR3 is made up of 15 amino acids. Trimming cost V 2 bases and J 7 bases; bases outside gene matches: 8. The CDR3 loop is CASSIRTGQGGGYTF. The CDR3, as DNA: TGTGCCAGTAGTATAAGGACGGGACAGGGCGGTGGCTACACCTTC.